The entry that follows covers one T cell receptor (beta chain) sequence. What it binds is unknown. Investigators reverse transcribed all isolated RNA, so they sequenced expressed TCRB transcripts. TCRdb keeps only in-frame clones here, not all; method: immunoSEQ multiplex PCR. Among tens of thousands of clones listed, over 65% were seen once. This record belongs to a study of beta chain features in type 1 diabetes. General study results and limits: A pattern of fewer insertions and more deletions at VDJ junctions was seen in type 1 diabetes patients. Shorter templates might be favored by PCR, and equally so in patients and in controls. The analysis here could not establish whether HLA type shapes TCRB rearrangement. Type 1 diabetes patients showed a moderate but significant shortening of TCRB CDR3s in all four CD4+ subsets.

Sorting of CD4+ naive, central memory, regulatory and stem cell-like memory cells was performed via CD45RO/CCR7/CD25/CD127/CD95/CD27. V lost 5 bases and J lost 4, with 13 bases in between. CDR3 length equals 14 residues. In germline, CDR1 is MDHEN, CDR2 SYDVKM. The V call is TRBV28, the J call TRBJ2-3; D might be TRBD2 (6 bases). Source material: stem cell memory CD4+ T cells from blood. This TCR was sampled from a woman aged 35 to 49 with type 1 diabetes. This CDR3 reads CASSPSSGPDTQYF. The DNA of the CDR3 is TGTGCCAGCAGTCCGAGTAGCGGTCCAGATACGCAGTATTTT.